The T cell receptor beta chain described here comes from a study of cytomegalovirus exposure and HLA in healthy donors. Regarding the study as a whole: High specificity and sensitivity for cytomegalovirus status were reported for the classifier.

Primers included in the PCR were 60 Vbeta and 13 Jbeta primers. Only in-frame clones appear in the TCRdb table, and some are missing; sequencing was by immunoSEQ multiplex PCR. The sample consists of about 130,000 clones, about 74% of them appearing once. As to this clone: Its cognate antigen is unknown.

Germline CDR1 SGHVS, CDR2 FNYEAQ. CDR3 length equals 18 residues. Germline trimming cut 1 base from V and 0 bases from J; bases unmatched to any gene: 10. The specimen was PBMCs. The chain is built from TRBV7-6 and TRBJ2-5; TRBD2 matches at 8 bases. The origin of this receptor is a man aged 40-49 years in good health and CMV-seronegative. CDR3 sequence reads: CASSLVVRLAGNQETQYF. CDR3 nucleotide sequence: TGTGCCAGCAGCTTAGTCGTTAGGCTAGCGGGTAACCAAGAGACCCAGTACTTC.